A selection of T cell receptor beta chains follows, all from one sample in a study of cytomegalovirus exposure and HLA in healthy donors. The protocol was immunoSEQ multiplex PCR, while the TCRdb copy is restricted to in-frame clones and leaves out a portion. The profile shows around 150,000 clones, 79% of them singletons. The sample comprised PBMCs. The receptors stem from a man in his forties in good health and CMV-seropositive. The CDR3 runs from the conserved cysteine through the conserved F or W. The D gene is left open where the match is weak. Rows give clone size only sometimes, using once, few, many, or a class for an expanded clone.

d_call	v_call	clone_size	j_call	cdr3_aa	cdr3_nt
.	TRBV7-6	.	TRBJ2-7	CASSPDSSYEQYF	TGTGCCAGCAGTCCGGACAGTTCCTACGAGCAGTACTTC
TRBD1	TRBV25-1	once	TRBJ2-7	CASMTGVSTYEQYF	TGTGCCAGCATGACAGGGGTTTCTACCTACGAGCAGTACTTC
TRBD1	TRBV5-5	.	TRBJ2-1	CASSWGTGGQREQFF	TGTGCCAGCAGCTGGGGGACAGGGGGACAACGTGAGCAGTTCTTC
.	TRBV27	.	TRBJ2-7	CATRAGSRTSYEQYF	TGTGCCACCAGAGCAGGGTCTAGGACCTCCTACGAGCAGTACTTC
TRBD1	TRBV27	.	TRBJ1-1	CASSPLTGTEAFF	TGTGCCAGCAGTCCTCTGACAGGGACTGAAGCTTTCTTT
.	TRBV11-2	.	TRBJ2-3	CASSLDSGSTDTQYF	TGTGCCAGCAGCTTAGATAGCGGCAGCACAGATACGCAGTATTTT
.	TRBV29-1	.	TRBJ2-4	CSVAGGKGAGKNIQYF	TGCAGCGTTGCGGGGGGGAAGGGGGCAGGCAAAAACATTCAGTACTTC
.	TRBV5-6	.	TRBJ1-1	CASRIERGNTEAFF	TGTGCCAGCAGAATAGAGCGGGGGAACACTGAAGCTTTCTTT
.	TRBV21-1	.	TRBJ2-3	CASSTRTSGRGDTQYF	TGTGCCAGCAGCACGCGGACTAGCGGGAGAGGGGATACGCAGTATTTT
.	TRBV11-2	.	TRBJ1-1	CASSSGNMNTEAFF	TGTGCCAGCAGCTCGGGAAATATGAACACTGAAGCTTTCTTT
.	TRBV19	.	TRBJ1-1	CASRRGPWTEAFF	TGTGCCAGTAGGAGAGGGCCGTGGACTGAAGCTTTCTTT
.	TRBV19	.	TRBJ2-1	CASSIGGRSGEQFF	TGTGCCAGTAGTATAGGGGGGAGGTCCGGCGAGCAGTTCTTC
TRBD1	TRBV11-3	once	TRBJ2-2	CASSSDRGWSGSGELFF	TGTGCCAGCAGCTCGGACAGGGGGTGGAGCGGTTCCGGGGAGCTGTTTTTT
.	TRBV7-9	few	TRBJ2-2	CASSLLASNTGELFF	TGTGCCAGCAGCTTACTGGCTAGCAACACCGGGGAGCTGTTTTTT
.	TRBV6-1	.	TRBJ1-2	CASSEGRGTDGYTF	TGTGCCAGCAGTGAGGGTAGGGGCACGGATGGCTACACCTTC
.	TRBV25-1	.	TRBJ2-3	CASSLAGTDTQYF	TGTGCCAGCAGCCTCGCGGGAACAGATACGCAGTATTTT
TRBD1	TRBV5-8	.	TRBJ1-5	CASSHGQGRGGRNQPQHF	TGTGCCAGCAGCCACGGACAGGGGAGAGGAGGGCGCAATCAGCCCCAGCATTTT
TRBD1	TRBV18	.	TRBJ1-2	CASSPPDRGGYGYTF	TGTGCCAGCTCACCTCCGGACAGGGGTGGCTATGGCTACACCTTC
.	TRBV30	.	TRBJ2-3	CAWSYPDTQYF	TGTGCCTGGAGTTATCCAGATACGCAGTATTTT
TRBD2	TRBV4-1	.	TRBJ2-5	CASSQDRAGVETQYF	TGCGCCAGCAGCCAAGATCGGGCGGGAGTAGAGACCCAGTACTTC
TRBD2	TRBV6-1	.	TRBJ2-7	CASSEVVGGGTYEQYF	TGTGCCAGCAGTGAAGTCGTAGGCGGGGGGACCTACGAGCAGTACTTC
TRBD2	TRBV27	.	TRBJ2-6	CASSLAASGGLGANVLTF	TGTGCCAGCAGTTTAGCGGCTAGCGGGGGCCTCGGGGCCAACGTCCTGACTTTC
.	TRBV19	.	TRBJ2-7	CASSTPYRYEQYF	TGTGCCAGTAGTACACCTTATCGGTACGAGCAGTACTTC
.	TRBV19	.	TRBJ1-1	CASSALGGTTEAFF	TGTGCCAGTAGTGCACTCGGGGGAACCACTGAAGCTTTCTTT
TRBD2	TRBV30	.	TRBJ2-2	CAWRLAGNTGELFF	TGTGCCTGGAGATTAGCGGGAAACACCGGGGAGCTGTTTTTT
.	TRBV13	once	TRBJ1-5	CASSSRGGLLGNQPQHF	TGTGCCAGCAGCTCGCGCGGGGGCCTCTTGGGCAATCAGCCCCAGCATTTT
TRBD1	TRBV5-1	few	TRBJ1-2	CASSFLGTGGDGYTF	TGCGCCAGCAGCTTCCTCGGGACAGGGGGCGATGGCTACACCTTC